This TCR beta chain was obtained from a study of control samples from healthy donors and cancer patients. V lost 4 bases and J lost 5, with 12 bases in between. The germline V gene has CDR1 MGHRA and CDR2 YSYEKL. There are 14 residues in the CDR3. Profiling relied on immunoSEQ multiplex PCR, and the TCRdb table lists in-frame clones only, not all of them. Among 120,000 or so clones listed, 88% were seen once. The origin of this receptor is a woman aged 60 to 75 with lung cancer. The sequenced sample was PBMCs. This chain links TRBV4-1 with TRBJ1-5; TRBD1 is a possible D gene (6 bases). DNA for the CDR3: TGCGCCAGCAGCCCCCCACAGGGCGATCAGCCCCAGCATTTT. It is translated as CASSPPQGDQPQHF.